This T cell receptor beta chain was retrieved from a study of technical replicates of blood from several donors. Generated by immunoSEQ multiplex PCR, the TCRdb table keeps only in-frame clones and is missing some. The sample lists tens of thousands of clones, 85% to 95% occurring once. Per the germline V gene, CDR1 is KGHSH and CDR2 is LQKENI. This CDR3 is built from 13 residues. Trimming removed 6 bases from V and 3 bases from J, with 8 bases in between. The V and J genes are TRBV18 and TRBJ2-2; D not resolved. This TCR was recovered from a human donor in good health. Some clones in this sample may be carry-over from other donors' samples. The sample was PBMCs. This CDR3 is CASSQEHTGELFF. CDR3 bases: TGTGCCAGCTCTCAGGAACACACCGGGGAGCTGTTTTTT.